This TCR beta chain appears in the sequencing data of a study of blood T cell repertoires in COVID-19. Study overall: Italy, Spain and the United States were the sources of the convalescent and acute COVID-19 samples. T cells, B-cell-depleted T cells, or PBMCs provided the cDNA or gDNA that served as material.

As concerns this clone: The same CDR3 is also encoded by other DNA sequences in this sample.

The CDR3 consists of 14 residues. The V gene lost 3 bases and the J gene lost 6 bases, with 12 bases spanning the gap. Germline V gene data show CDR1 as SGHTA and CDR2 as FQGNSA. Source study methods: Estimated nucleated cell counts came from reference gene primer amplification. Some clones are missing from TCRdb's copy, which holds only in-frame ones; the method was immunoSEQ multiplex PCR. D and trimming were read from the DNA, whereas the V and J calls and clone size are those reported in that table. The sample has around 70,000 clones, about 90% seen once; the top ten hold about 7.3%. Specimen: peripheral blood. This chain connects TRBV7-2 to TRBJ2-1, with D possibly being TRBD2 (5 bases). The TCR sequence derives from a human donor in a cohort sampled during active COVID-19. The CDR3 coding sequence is TGTGCCAGCAGCTTCACCCTAGCCCTCAATGAGCAGTTCTTC. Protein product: CASSFTLALNEQFF.